This TCR beta chain was identified in a study of spatial heterogeneity in lung cancer. For the study at large: Consistently, beta-chain sequences turned up in larger numbers than alpha-chain sequences did.

The presence of a unique molecular identifier marked each TCR cDNA molecule. MiXCR, applied by TCRdb to the 5' RACE reads, yields one record per CDR3 protein. The sample holds roughly 48,000 distinct CDR3 sequences, less than 5.5% seen once. This clonotype was seen many times. The CDR3 spans 14 residues. V lost 3 bases to trimming and J lost 5 bases; unmatched junction nucleotides: 3. Per the germline V gene, CDR1 is SGHRS and CDR2 is YFSETQ. Time point defined: sample taken at primary tumor resection. Unsorted whole RNA from tumor, nontumor lung or frozen PBMC underwent sequencing. This receptor was identified in a male donor with early-stage non-small cell lung cancer. The sample consisted of PBMCs, taken at surgery. The chain uses TRBV5-1 and TRBJ2-5; 11 nucleotides agree with TRBD2. CDR3 nucleotide sequence: TGCGCCAGCAGCTCGGGGACTAGCGGCGAGACCCAGTACTTC. It translates to CASSSGTSGETQYF.